The 15 T cell receptor beta chains presented below share a single source sample, sequenced in a study of OX40 agonist ivuxolimab in advanced cancers. Profiled with immunoSEQ multiplex PCR; TCRdb holds only in-frame clones, not every one. The table records some 13,000 clones, approximately 90% of them present only once. The sample here was CD4+ or CD8+ T cells sorted from blood, taken in a trial of the OX40 agonist ivuxolimab. All receptors derive from an adult with an advanced solid tumor such as melanoma, head and neck, liver or kidney cancer.

The chain combines TRBV18 with TRBJ2-7; a possible D gene is TRBD2 (7 bases). Trimming pared 2 bases from V and 9 bases from J, leaving 20 bases between. The CDR3 totals 15 residues. The germline V gene encodes CDR1 KGHSH and CDR2 LQKENI. CDR3 amino acids: CASSPGGAGEYLQYF. The CDR3 bases are TGTGCCAGCTCACCAGGGGGGGCAGGGGAGTACTTGCAGTACTTC.

This clone has just one count. The chain's CDR3 is CASSPILGRGGAVEKLFF. Written as DNA, the CDR3 is TGTGCCAGCAGCCCAATCCTCGGACGAGGGGGCGCAGTTGAAAAACTGTTTTTT. The gene calls are TRBV11-2 and TRBJ1-4; 7 positions match TRBD1. This CDR3 comprises 18 residues. Germline loops: CDR1 SGHAT, CDR2 FQNNGV. Trimming removed 5 bases from V and 7 bases from J; junction bases left unmatched: 19.

The chain links TRBV7-9 to TRBJ1-1, with a weak D call TRBD1 (5 bases). In germline, CDR1 is SEHNR, CDR2 FQNEAQ (reference sequence). The CDR3 runs 15 residues. Deletions cut 2 bases from V and 5 bases from J, with 15 bases between. CDR3 protein: CASSLSGRRETEAFF. In nucleotides, the CDR3 is TGTGCCAGCAGCTTATCGGGACGGAGGGAGACTGAAGCTTTCTTT.

The chain employs TRBV7-6 and TRBJ1-2; D may be TRBD1 (5 bases). Germline V gene sequence: CDR1 SGHVS, CDR2 FNYEAQ. Trimming shortened V by 8 bases and J by 4 bases, and 17 bases separated the two germline ends. The CDR3 sequence is 14 residues long. The CDR3, as DNA: TGTGCCAGCTCTCCGGCGGGGGGTGGCTATGGCTACACCTTC. This codes for CASSPAGGGYGYTF.

This CDR3 reads CASSGGQVQEKLFF. The CDR3 region has the DNA TGTGCCAGCAGTGGGGGGCAGGTGCAAGAAAAACTGTTTTTT. V usage is TRBV2 and J usage is TRBJ1-4; the D gene is possibly TRBD1 (6 bases). In germline, CDR1 is SNHLY, CDR2 FYNNEI. There are 14 residues in the CDR3. V lost 4 bases and J lost 8, with 14 bases in between.

The chain carries TRBV14 and TRBJ2-6, with 7 bases fitting TRBD1. This CDR3 contains 22 residues. CDR1 and CDR2 from the germline V gene are SGHDN and FVKESK. V dropped 4 bases and J dropped 5; count of bases not matched to a gene: 26. The CDR3 here is CASSPSVGPGQSFVSWANVLTF. The CDR3 DNA reads as TGTGCCAGCAGCCCAAGTGTGGGACCGGGACAGTCATTTGTATCCTGGGCCAACGTCCTGACTTTC. Filled out from reference TRBV14 and TRBJ2-6, the complete variable domain reads EAGVTQFPSHSVIEKGQTVTLRCDPISGHDNLYWYRRVMGKEIKFLLHFVKESKQDESGMPNNRFLAERTGGTYSTLKVQPAELEDSGVYFCASSPSVGPGQSFVSWANVLTFGAGSRLTVL.

The chain carries TRBV7-9 and TRBJ2-5, with no clear D. Trimming shortened V by 3 bases and J by 0 bases, and 5 bases separated the two germline ends. Germline V gene data show CDR1 as SEHNR and CDR2 as FQNEAQ (reference sequence). The CDR3 length is 13 residues. CDR3: CASSFGNQETQYF. CDR3 in DNA: TGTGCCAGCAGCTTCGGAAACCAAGAGACCCAGTACTTC.

This chain uses TRBV11-2 with TRBJ1-1, with TRBD1 identical over 7 bases. The germline CDR1 and CDR2 sequences are SGHAT and FQNNGV. Trimming took 5 bases from V and 10 from J; bases not matched to a gene: 10. The CDR3 covers 13 residues. The CDR3: CASSLGQAQRAFF. The CDR3 DNA sequence: TGTGCCAGCAGCCTTGGACAGGCTCAGCGAGCTTTCTTT. The full variable domain, in which reference TRBV11-2 and TRBJ1-1 provide the parts outside the CDR3, is EAGVAQSPRYKIIEKRQSVAFWCNPISGHATLYWYQQILGQGPKLLIQFQNNGVVDDSQLPKDRFSAERLKGVDSTLKIQPAKLEDSAVYLCASSLGQAQRAFFGQGTRLTVV.

This chain links TRBV18 with TRBJ2-7, with no clear D. The CDR3 runs 14 residues. CDR1 and CDR2 (germline): KGHSH, LQKENI. V was clipped by 3 bases and J by 4 bases, with 13 bases between them. The CDR3 bases are TGTGCCAGCTCACCTGGGGTAAGAGGATACGAGCAGTACTTC. It specifies CASSPGVRGYEQYF.

V gene TRBV6-5 combines with J gene TRBJ2-5; TRBD1 agrees at 9 bases. V shed 2 bases and J 5 bases; nucleotides not matched to a gene: 6. The CDR3 spans 15 residues. Per germline, CDR1 MNHEY and CDR2 SVGAGI. This CDR3 reads CASSYNTGQGETQYF. DNA of the CDR3: TGTGCCAGCAGTTACAACACGGGACAGGGTGAGACCCAGTACTTC.

This chain joins TRBV6-6 and TRBJ2-5; 7 positions match TRBD1. With V trimmed by 6 bases and J by 1 base, 8 bases remained unmatched. The CDR3 spans 15 residues. CDR1 is MNHNY, CDR2 SVGAGI, per germline (reference sequence). CDR3 amino acids: CASSTPTGVQETQYF. Written as DNA, the CDR3 is TGTGCCAGCAGCACTCCCACAGGGGTCCAAGAGACCCAGTACTTC.

The chain combines TRBV21-1 with TRBJ1-4; no DNA check was done on the table's D call, TRBD1. TRBV21-1 has pseudogene status. The CDR3 is made up of 18 amino acids. The CDR3 sequence: CASSKVEDRGGEDEKLFF. As DNA, the CDR3 is TGTGCCAGCAGCAAAGTGGAGGACAGGGGTGGGGAAGATGAAAAACTGTTTTTT.

The chain couples TRBV18 to TRBJ1-1; no clear D. The CDR3 spans 15 residues. Germline V CDR1 and CDR2: KGHSH, LQKENI. Trimming took off 3 bases at V and 1 base at J, with 12 bases between the two ends. The CDR3 DNA reads as TGTGCCAGCTCACCCCGTCCCCCTCGGAACACTGAAGCTTTCTTT. It yields the protein CASSPRPPRNTEAFF. Combining the CDR3 with reference TRBV18 and TRBJ1-1 gives the whole variable domain NAGVMQNPRHLVRRRGQEARLRCSPMKGHSHVYWYRQLPEEGLKFMVYLQKENIIDESGMPKERFSAEFPKEGPSILRIQQVVRGDSAAYFCASSPRPPRNTEAFFGQGTRLTVV.

This clone appeared once. V usage is TRBV27 and J usage is TRBJ1-3; tentatively, D is TRBD1 (6 bases). The CDR3 runs 15 residues. CDR1 and CDR2 (germline): MNHEY, SMNVEV (reference sequence). Between the trimmed V and J ends, which lost 5 bases and 4 bases, there was a span of 15 bases. The CDR3 here is CASSKRGDPGNTIYF. The CDR3, as DNA: TGTGCCAGCAGTAAAAGGGGGGACCCGGGAAACACCATATATTTT.

This clone was recorded once. The gene calls are TRBV9 and TRBJ2-5, with TRBD2 matching over 8 bases. J was trimmed by 2 bases and V by 0 bases; bases with no gene match: 6. Looked up from germline, CDR1 is SGDLS and CDR2 is YYNGEE. This CDR3 is 16 amino acids long. The CDR3 loop is CASSVGGTSWQETQYF. DNA of the CDR3: TGTGCCAGCAGCGTAGGGGGGACTAGTTGGCAAGAGACCCAGTACTTC.